The T cell receptor (beta chain) under discussion was sequenced for a study of control samples from healthy donors and cancer patients. The CDR3 totals 15 residues. Germline V gives CDR1 MNHEY, CDR2 SVGAGI. The junction had 11 bases not matched to a gene; V was cut back by 6 bases and J by 5 bases. Profiling relied on immunoSEQ multiplex PCR, and the TCRdb table lists in-frame clones only, not all of them. Seen here are approximately 160,000 clones, 80% to 95% observed once, and the top ten hold roughly 0.64%. This receptor was identified in a woman in her twenties or thirties in good health. The rearrangement links TRBV6-5 to TRBJ2-5, with 8 bases aligning to TRBD1. Specimen: blood. The CDR3 nucleotides are TGTGCCAGCAGACGTGGGACAGGCGCCTTTGAGACCCAGTACTTC. Translated: CASRRGTGAFETQYF.